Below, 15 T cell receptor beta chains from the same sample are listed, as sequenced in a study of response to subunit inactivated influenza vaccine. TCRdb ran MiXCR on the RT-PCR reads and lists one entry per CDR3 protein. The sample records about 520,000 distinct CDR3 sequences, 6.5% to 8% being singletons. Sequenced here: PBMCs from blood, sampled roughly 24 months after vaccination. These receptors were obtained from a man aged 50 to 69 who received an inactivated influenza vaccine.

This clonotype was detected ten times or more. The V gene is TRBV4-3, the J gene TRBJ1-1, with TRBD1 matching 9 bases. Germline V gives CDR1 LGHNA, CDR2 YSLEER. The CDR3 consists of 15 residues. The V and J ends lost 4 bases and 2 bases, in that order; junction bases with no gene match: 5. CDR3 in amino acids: CASSRLDRGNTEAFF. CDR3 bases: TGCGCCAGCAGCCGCCTGGACAGGGGTAACACTGAAGCTTTCTTT.

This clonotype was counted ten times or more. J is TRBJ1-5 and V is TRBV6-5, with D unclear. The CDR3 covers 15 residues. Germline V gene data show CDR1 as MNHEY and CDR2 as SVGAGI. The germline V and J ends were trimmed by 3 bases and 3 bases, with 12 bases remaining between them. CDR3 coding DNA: TGTGCCAGCAGTTATTTCCGGTCCGACAATCAGCCCCAGCATTTT. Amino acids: CASSYFRSDNQPQHF.

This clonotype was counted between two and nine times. CDR3 region: CASSTAGQSYEQYF. For the CDR3, the DNA is TGCGCCAGCAGCACGGCGGGGCAAAGCTACGAGCAGTACTTC. V gene TRBV5-1 combines with J gene TRBJ2-7; D possibly corresponds to TRBD2 (6 bases). CDR3 size: 14 residues. Trimming stripped 4 bases from V and 3 bases from J, with 14 bases between. Germline-derived CDR1 and CDR2 are SGHRS and YFSETQ.

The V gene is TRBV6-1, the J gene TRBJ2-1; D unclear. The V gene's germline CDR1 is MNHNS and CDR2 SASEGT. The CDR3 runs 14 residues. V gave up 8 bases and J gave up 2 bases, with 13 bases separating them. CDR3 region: CASRVTHAYNEQFF. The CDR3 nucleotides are TGTGCCAGCCGCGTAACCCATGCCTACAATGAGCAGTTCTTC.

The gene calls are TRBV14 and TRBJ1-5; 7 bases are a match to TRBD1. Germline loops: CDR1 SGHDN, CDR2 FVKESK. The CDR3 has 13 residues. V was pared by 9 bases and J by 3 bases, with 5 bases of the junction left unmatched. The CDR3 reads CARRDSPNQPQHF. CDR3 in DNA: TGTGCCAGGAGGGACAGCCCCAATCAGCCCCAGCATTTT.

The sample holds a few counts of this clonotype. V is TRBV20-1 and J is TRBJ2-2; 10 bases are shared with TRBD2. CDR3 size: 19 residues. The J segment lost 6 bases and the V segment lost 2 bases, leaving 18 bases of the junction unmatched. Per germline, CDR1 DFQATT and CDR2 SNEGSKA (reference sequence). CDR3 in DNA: TGCAGTGCTAGATTAAGCGGGAGGGCCCCGTTGACGCGATCCGGGGAGCTGTTTTTT. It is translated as CSARLSGRAPLTRSGELFF.

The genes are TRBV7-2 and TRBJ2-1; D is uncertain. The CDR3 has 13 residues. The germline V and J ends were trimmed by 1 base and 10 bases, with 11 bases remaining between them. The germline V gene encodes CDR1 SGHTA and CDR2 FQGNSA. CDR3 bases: TGTGCCAGCAGCTTAGGCGGCTATGGAGAGCAGTTCTTC. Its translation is CASSLGGYGEQFF.

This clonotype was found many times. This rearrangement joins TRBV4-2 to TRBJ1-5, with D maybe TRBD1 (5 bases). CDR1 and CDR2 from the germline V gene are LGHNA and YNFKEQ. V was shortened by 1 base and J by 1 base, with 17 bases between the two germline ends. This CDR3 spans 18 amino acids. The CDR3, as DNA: TGTGCCAGCAGCCAAGTGTTTGGCAGGGCGGGCAGCAATCAGCCCCAGCATTTT. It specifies CASSQVFGRAGSNQPQHF.

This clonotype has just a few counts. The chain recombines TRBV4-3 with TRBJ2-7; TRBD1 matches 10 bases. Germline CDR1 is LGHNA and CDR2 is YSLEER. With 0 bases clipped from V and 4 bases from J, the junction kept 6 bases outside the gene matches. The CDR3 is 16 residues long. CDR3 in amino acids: CASSQEGAGQGYEQYF. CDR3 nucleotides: TGCGCCAGCAGCCAAGAAGGTGCGGGACAGGGGTACGAGCAGTACTTC.

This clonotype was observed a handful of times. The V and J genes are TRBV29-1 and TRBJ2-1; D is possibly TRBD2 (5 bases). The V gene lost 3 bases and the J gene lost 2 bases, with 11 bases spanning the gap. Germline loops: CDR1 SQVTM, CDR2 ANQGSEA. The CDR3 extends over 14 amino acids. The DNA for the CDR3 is TGCAGCGTTGAGCAGCGGATAACCTACAATGAGCAGTTCTTC. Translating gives CSVEQRITYNEQFF.

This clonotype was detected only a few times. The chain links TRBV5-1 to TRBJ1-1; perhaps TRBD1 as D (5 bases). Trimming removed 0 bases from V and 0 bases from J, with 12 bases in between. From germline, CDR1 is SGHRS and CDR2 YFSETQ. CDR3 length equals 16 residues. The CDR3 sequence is CASSLGQNHLNTEAFF. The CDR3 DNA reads TGCGCCAGCAGCTTGGGACAGAACCATTTGAACACTGAAGCTTTCTTT.

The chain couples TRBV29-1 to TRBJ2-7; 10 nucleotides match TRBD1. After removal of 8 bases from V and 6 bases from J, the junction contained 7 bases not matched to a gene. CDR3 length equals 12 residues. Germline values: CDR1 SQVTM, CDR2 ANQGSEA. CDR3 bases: TGCAGCATCCTAAGGGACAGGGGCGAGCAGTACTTC. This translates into CSILRDRGEQYF.

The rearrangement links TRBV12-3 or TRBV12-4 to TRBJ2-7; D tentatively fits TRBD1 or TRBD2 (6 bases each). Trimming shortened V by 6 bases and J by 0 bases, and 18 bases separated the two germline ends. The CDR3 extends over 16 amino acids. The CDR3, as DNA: TGTGCCAGCAGAGCGGAGCGGAGGGGGTCCTCCTACGAGCAGTACTTC. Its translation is CASRAERRGSSYEQYF.

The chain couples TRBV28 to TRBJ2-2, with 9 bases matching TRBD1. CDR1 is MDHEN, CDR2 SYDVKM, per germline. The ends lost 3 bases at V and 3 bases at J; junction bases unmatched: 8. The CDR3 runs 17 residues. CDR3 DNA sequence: TGTGCCAGCAGTTTCCGACAGGGGGGCGTCGACACCGGGGAGCTGTTTTTT. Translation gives CASSFRQGGVDTGELFF.

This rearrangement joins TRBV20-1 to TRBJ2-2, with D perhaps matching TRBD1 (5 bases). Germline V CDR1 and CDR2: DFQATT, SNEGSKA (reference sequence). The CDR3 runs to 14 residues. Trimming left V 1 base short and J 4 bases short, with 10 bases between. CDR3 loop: CSARVSQGTGELFF. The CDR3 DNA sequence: TGCAGTGCTAGAGTCTCCCAGGGCACCGGGGAGCTGTTTTTT.